This paragraph reports one TCR beta chain. Its target is unknown. The sample originates from a study of CD8 T cells in ankylosing spondylitis. Study conclusions and caveats: Blood from ankylosing spondylitis patients appeared to carry a characteristic roughly eight-variant TCR beta motif. As for the disease-linked clones, they showed a CD8+ phenotype and occurred at relatively low frequencies in peripheral blood. Significant enrichment of disease-linked clones was reportedly seen in matched ankylosing spondylitis synovial fluid.

This CDR3 has 13 residues. CDR1 and CDR2 from the germline V gene are DFQATT and SNEGSKA (reference sequence). V was shortened by 3 bases and J by 0 bases, with 9 bases between the two germline ends. Each CDR3 protein is one row after TCRdb ran MiXCR on the 5' RACE reads. In the table there are more than 600,000 distinct CDR3 sequences, roughly 19% of which are singletons. The V gene is TRBV20-1, the J gene TRBJ2-7; D uncertain. Sequencing was carried out using blood, either unsorted or a sorted T cell fraction (not recorded which). The clonotype originates from a male donor with ankylosing spondylitis. The CDR3 nucleotides read TGCAGTGCTAGTTTCGCCCACTCCTACGAGCAGTACTTC. Its protein product is CSASFAHSYEQYF.